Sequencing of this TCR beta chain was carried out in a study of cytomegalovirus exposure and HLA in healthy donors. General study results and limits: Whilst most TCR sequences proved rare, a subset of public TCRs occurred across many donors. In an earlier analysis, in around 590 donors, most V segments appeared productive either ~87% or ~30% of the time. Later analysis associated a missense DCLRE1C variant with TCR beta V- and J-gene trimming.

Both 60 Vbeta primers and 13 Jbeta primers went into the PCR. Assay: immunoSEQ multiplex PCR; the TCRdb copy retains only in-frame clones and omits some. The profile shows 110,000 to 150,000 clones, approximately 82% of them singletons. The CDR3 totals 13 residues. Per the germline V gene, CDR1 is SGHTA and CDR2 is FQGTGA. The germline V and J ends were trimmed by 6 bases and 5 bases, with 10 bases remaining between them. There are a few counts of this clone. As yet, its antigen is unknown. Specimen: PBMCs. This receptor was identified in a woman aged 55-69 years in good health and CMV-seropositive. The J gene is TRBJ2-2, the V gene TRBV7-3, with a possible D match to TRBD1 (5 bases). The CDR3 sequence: CASSRQNTGELFF. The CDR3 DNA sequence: TGTGCCAGCAGTCGACAGAATACCGGGGAGCTGTTTTTT.